This TCR beta chain was captured by sequencing in a study of human T cells and chemical hapten exposure. In TCRdb, the RACE reads were re-called with MiXCR into one record per CDR3 protein. The sample includes about 98,000 distinct CDR3 sequences, 10% to 14% of them seen just once. As for time point: pre-sensitization, week 0. As to treatment: therapeutic diphenylcyclopropenone sensitization with weekly scalp DPC. The ends were cut back, 0 bases at V and 9 bases at J, with 11 bases in the middle. The CDR3 length is 14 residues. Germline CDR1 ENHRY, CDR2 SYGVKD. The origin of this receptor is a woman aged 55-69 years with alopecia areata. Some clones in this sample may be carry-over from other donors' samples. The chain links TRBV10-3 to TRBJ2-2; D not certain. The sequences come from whole blood, collected in connection with sensitization to the hapten diphenylcyclopropenone (DPC). CDR3 nucleotide sequence: TGTGCCATCAGTGAGTCAGAGCATGGAAGGGAGCTGTTTTTT. It encodes CAISESEHGRELFF.